This entry lists 10 T cell receptor beta chains sequenced from one sample in a study of blood T cell repertoires in COVID-19. Repertoires were generated with immunoSEQ multiplex PCR, while TCRdb's copy carries only in-frame clones and drops some. Among 300,000 to 350,000 clones, over 85% were seen once, and the ten largest hold roughly 4%. Sequences were obtained from peripheral blood. The receptors come from a woman between 55 and 75 years old with COVID-19, enrolled during active disease.

The chain uses TRBV27 and TRBJ1-2; a weak D match, TRBD1 (5 bases). CDR1 and CDR2 from the germline V gene are MNHEY and SMNVEV (reference sequence). The CDR3 contains 13 residues. Trimming removed 5 bases at V and 2 bases at J, with 9 bases between. DNA for the CDR3: TGTGCCAGCAGTGTAGGGGCCAACTATGGCTACACCTTC. Its translation: CASSVGANYGYTF.

This rearrangement joins TRBV6-5 to TRBJ1-2, with 9 bases fitting TRBD1. The germline CDR1 and CDR2 sequences are MNHEY and SVGAGI. The CDR3 spans 14 residues. After removal of 5 bases from V and 7 bases from J, the junction contained 8 bases not matched to a gene. The CDR3 region is CASSPRDRVGGYTF. For the CDR3, the DNA is TGTGCCAGCAGTCCCCGGGACAGGGTTGGTGGCTACACCTTC.

This chain's CDR3 is CASSGDGQGVTGANVLTF. CDR3 nucleotide sequence: TGTGCCAGCAGTGGGGACGGACAGGGCGTTACAGGGGCCAACGTCCTGACTTTC. The chain employs TRBV6-1 and TRBJ2-6; 8 bases line up with TRBD1. The CDR3 loop spans 18 amino acids. Germline assignment: CDR1 MNHNS and CDR2 SASEGT. With V trimmed by 4 bases and J by 4 bases, 12 bases remained unmatched.

The chain combines TRBV25-1 with TRBJ2-6, with TRBD1 matching over 8 bases. The CDR3 length is 17 residues. Germline V gene lookup returns CDR1 MGHDK and CDR2 SYGVNS. J lost 4 bases, V lost 2 bases, and 7 bases had no gene match. The CDR3 nucleotides read TGTGCCAGCAGTGAAGCCGGCAGGGGGCGCGGGGCCAACGTCCTGACTTTC. This translates into CASSEAGRGRGANVLTF.

The chain combines TRBV5-3 with TRBJ2-3, with 16 nucleotides matching TRBD2. TRBV5-3 is annotated as an ORF whose role is uncertain. V was clipped by 6 bases and J by 6 bases; unmatched bases: 10. This CDR3 is built from 17 residues. This CDR3 reads CARTMRGLAGGPDTQYF. The CDR3 coding sequence is TGTGCCAGAACTATGAGGGGACTAGCGGGGGGGCCCGATACGCAGTATTTT.

The table lists this clone with a count of one. This chain uses TRBV7-6 with TRBJ2-3; 12 nucleotides align to TRBD2. Germline lookup yields CDR1 SGHVS and CDR2 FNYEAQ. Germline trimming cut 1 base from V and 7 bases from J; bases unmatched to any gene: 9. CDR3 length equals 17 residues. The CDR3 bases are TGTGCCAGCAGCTTAGTCGGACTAGCGGGGACGGGCAATACGCAGTATTTT. It is translated as CASSLVGLAGTGNTQYF.

The chain recombines TRBV7-2 with TRBJ1-5; 8 bases line up with TRBD1. The CDR3 loop spans 16 amino acids. Germline values: CDR1 SGHTA, CDR2 FQGNSA. Germline trimming cut 4 bases from V and 2 bases from J; bases unmatched to any gene: 7. The CDR3, as DNA: TGTGCCAGCAGCTCCCGCGACAGGGGCGGCAATCAGCCCCAGCATTTT. The encoded protein is CASSSRDRGGNQPQHF.

The chain employs TRBV6-5 and TRBJ1-5; no reliable D call. V was shortened by 4 bases and J by 1 base, with 8 bases between the two germline ends. Germline V lookup: CDR1 MNHEY, CDR2 SVGAGI. This CDR3 comprises 14 residues. CDR3 residues: CASSWQASNQPQHF. CDR3 nucleotide sequence: TGTGCCAGCAGTTGGCAGGCGAGCAATCAGCCCCAGCATTTT.

Only a few counts were recorded for this clone. The same CDR3 arises from other DNA sequences in this sample as well. The V and J genes are TRBV5-1 and TRBJ1-2; 10 bases fit TRBD1. CDR3 size: 16 residues. The junction had 8 bases not matched to a gene; V was cut back by 4 bases and J by 2 bases. Germline loops: CDR1 SGHRS, CDR2 YFSETQ. CDR3 DNA: TGCGCCAGCAGCCCCGGGACAGGGGTTACCAACTATGGCTACACCTTC. It codes for CASSPGTGVTNYGYTF.

The rearrangement uses TRBV20-1 and TRBJ2-5; D remains ambiguous. The CDR3 is 11 amino acids. V was pared by 6 bases and J by 4 bases, with 9 bases between. The germline V gene encodes CDR1 DFQATT and CDR2 SNEGSKA (reference sequence). The CDR3 region is CSAMGPETQYF. CDR3 DNA sequence: TGCAGTGCGATGGGCCCAGAGACCCAGTACTTC.